A selection of T cell receptor beta chains follows, all from one sample in a study of blood T cell repertoires in COVID-19. Produced via immunoSEQ multiplex PCR; TCRdb's table is partial and in-frame only. The table shows roughly 250,000 clones, with over 75% occurring only once. Sequenced sample: PBMCs or T cells enriched from blood (not recorded which). The receptors were gathered from a woman between 25 and 40 years old who had recovered from COVID-19. Each CDR3 is given with its conserved first and last residue. The order of the fields is D gene, V gene, J gene, clone size, CDR3 protein, CDR3 DNA. The D gene is left open where the match is weak. A row's size may be missing; if present it is once, few, many or a size class.

d_call: TRBD1; v_call: TRBV18; j_call: TRBJ1-2; clone_size: -; cdr3_aa: CASSPSGSTGLYGYTF; cdr3_nt: TGTGCCAGCTCACCAAGTGGGTCGACAGGGCTCTACGGCTACACCTTC
d_call: -; v_call: TRBV11-3; j_call: TRBJ2-5; clone_size: once; cdr3_aa: CASSQSGSGPGTQYF; cdr3_nt: TGTGCCAGCAGCCAAAGCGGGTCTGGGCCCGGGACCCAGTACTTC
d_call: TRBD2; v_call: TRBV19; j_call: TRBJ2-5; clone_size: -; cdr3_aa: CASSISRGGETQYF; cdr3_nt: TGTGCCAGTAGTATAAGCCGGGGGGGTGAGACCCAGTACTTC
d_call: TRBD2; v_call: TRBV27; j_call: TRBJ2-2; clone_size: -; cdr3_aa: CASSPQLAAVELFF; cdr3_nt: TGTGCCAGCAGTCCCCAACTAGCGGCGGTGGAGCTGTTTTTT
d_call: -; v_call: TRBV7-3; j_call: TRBJ1-6; clone_size: -; cdr3_aa: CASSLRQSDSPLHF; cdr3_nt: TGTGCCAGCAGCTTAAGACAGAGTGATTCACCCCTCCACTTT
d_call: -; v_call: TRBV29-1; j_call: TRBJ1-5; clone_size: -; cdr3_aa: CSVSRGTNQPQHF; cdr3_nt: TGCAGCGTCAGCAGGGGTACGAATCAGCCCCAGCATTTT
d_call: -; v_call: TRBV5-4; j_call: TRBJ2-5; clone_size: -; cdr3_aa: CASSFPGGVDQETQYF; cdr3_nt: TGTGCCAGCAGCTTCCCGGGCGGGGTGGACCAAGAGACCCAGTACTTC
d_call: TRBD1; v_call: TRBV7-2; j_call: TRBJ2-7; clone_size: -; cdr3_aa: CASKQDRVTYEQYF; cdr3_nt: TGTGCCAGCAAACAGGACAGGGTAACCTACGAGCAGTACTTC
d_call: -; v_call: TRBV19; j_call: TRBJ2-3; clone_size: -; cdr3_aa: CASRAGGDTQYF; cdr3_nt: TGTGCCAGTAGGGCAGGGGGGGATACGCAGTATTTT
d_call: TRBD2; v_call: TRBV9; j_call: TRBJ2-3; clone_size: -; cdr3_aa: CASSVENGREGPTDTQYF; cdr3_nt: TGTGCCAGCAGCGTAGAGAATGGGCGGGAGGGCCCAACAGATACGCAGTATTTT
d_call: -; v_call: TRBV7-2; j_call: TRBJ1-5; clone_size: -; cdr3_aa: CASSLTGTSNQPQHF; cdr3_nt: TGTGCCAGCAGCCTGACAGGAACCAGCAATCAGCCCCAGCATTTT
d_call: -; v_call: TRBV12-3/TRBV12-4; j_call: TRBJ2-7; clone_size: -; cdr3_aa: CASSFLHEQYF; cdr3_nt: TGTGCCAGCAGTTTCCTCCACGAGCAGTACTTC
d_call: TRBD2; v_call: TRBV5-1; j_call: TRBJ2-7; clone_size: -; cdr3_aa: CASSRTRTGSYEQYF; cdr3_nt: TGCGCCAGCAGCCGGACTAGGACTGGCTCCTACGAGCAGTACTTC
d_call: -; v_call: TRBV2; j_call: TRBJ2-3; clone_size: -; cdr3_aa: CASSDGLATDTQYF; cdr3_nt: TGTGCCAGCAGTGATGGTCTAGCAACAGATACGCAGTATTTT